The clone carrying this T cell receptor (beta chain) has a handful of counts. The CDR3 has 14 residues. The junction had 4 bases not matched to a gene; V was cut back by 1 base and J by 7 bases. Germline lookup yields CDR1 LGHNA and CDR2 YNFKEQ. The record originates from a study of T cell responses to AZD1222 COVID-19 vaccine. Sequenced by immunoSEQ multiplex PCR; TCRdb stores in-frame clones only, minus some. The sample consists of about 39,000 clones, approximately 89% of them appearing once. The V and J genes are TRBV4-2 and TRBJ2-7, with TRBD1 matching 10 bases. Source: peripheral blood, taken 28 days after the second AZD1222 dose. The sequence was collected from an adult who received the AZD1222 COVID-19 vaccine. The CDR3 reads CASSQVPGQGEQYF. The CDR3 DNA follows: TGTGCCAGCAGCCAAGTCCCGGGACAGGGGGAGCAGTACTTC.